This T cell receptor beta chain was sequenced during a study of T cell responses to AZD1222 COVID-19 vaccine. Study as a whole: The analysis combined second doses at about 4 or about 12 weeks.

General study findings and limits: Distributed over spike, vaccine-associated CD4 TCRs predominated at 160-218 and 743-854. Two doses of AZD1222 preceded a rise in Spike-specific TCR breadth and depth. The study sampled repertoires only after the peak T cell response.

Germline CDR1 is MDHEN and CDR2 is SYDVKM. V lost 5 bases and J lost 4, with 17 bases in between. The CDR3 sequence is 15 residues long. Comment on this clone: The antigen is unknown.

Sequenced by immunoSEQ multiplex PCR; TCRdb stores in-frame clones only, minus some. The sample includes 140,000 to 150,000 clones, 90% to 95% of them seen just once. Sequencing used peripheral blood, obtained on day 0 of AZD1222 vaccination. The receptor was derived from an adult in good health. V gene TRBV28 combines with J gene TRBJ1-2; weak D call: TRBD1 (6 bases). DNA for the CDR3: TGTGCCAGCAGTGGCTCCTTCGACAGGTTCTATGGCTACACCTTC. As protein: CASSGSFDRFYGYTF.